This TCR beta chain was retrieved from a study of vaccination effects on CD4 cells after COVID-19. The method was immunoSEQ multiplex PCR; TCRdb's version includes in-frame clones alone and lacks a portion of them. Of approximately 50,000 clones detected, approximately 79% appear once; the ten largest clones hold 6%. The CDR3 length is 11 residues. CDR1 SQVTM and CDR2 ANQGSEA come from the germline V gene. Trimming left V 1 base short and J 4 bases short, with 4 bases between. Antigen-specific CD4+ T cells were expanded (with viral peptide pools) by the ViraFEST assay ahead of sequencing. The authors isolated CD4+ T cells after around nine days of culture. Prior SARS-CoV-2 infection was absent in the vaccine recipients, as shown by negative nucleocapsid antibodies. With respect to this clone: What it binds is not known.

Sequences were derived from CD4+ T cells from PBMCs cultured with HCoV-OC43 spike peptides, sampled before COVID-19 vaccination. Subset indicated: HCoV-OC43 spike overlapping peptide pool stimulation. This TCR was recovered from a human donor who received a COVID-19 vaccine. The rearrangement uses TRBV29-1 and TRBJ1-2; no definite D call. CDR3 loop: CSVEVGYGYTF. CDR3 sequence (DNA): TGCAGCGTTGAAGTGGGCTATGGCTACACCTTC.